The 15 T cell receptor beta chains below were found in one sample sequenced in a study of Ad26.COV2.S vaccination and SARS-CoV-2 variants. Produced via immunoSEQ multiplex PCR; TCRdb's table is partial and in-frame only. The repertoire includes just over 350,000 clones, under 95% of them detected once, and roughly 3.9% sits in the top ten. The material was peripheral blood, obtained after recovery from COVID-19. Receptor source: a human donor who had recovered from COVID-19.

The chain carries TRBV6-2 or TRBV6-3 and TRBJ2-1; perhaps TRBD1 as D (6 bases). The germline CDR1 and CDR2 sequences are MNHEY and SVGEGT. The germline V and J ends were trimmed by 2 bases and 7 bases, with 12 bases remaining between them. The CDR3 totals 14 residues. Written as DNA, the CDR3 is TGTGCCAGCAGTTACGGGGGCCGAGGGAATGAGCAGTTCTTC. Translating gives CASSYGGRGNEQFF.

V is TRBV5-4 and J is TRBJ2-1; D tentatively reads TRBD1 or TRBD2 (5 bases each). The CDR3 contains 16 residues. Trimming took 9 bases from V and 6 from J, leaving 25 bases between them. The germline V gene encodes CDR1 SGHNT and CDR2 YYREEE (reference sequence). CDR3 protein: CATSPGRGDLSNEQFF. In nucleotides, the CDR3 is TGTGCCACCTCCCCTGGAAGGGGAGATCTTTCCAATGAGCAGTTCTTC.

V gene TRBV18 combines with J gene TRBJ1-4; 10 nucleotides line up with TRBD1. The trim removed 10 bases at V and 6 bases at J, leaving 5 bases unmatched. The CDR3 is 13 residues long. Germline V CDR1 and CDR2: KGHSH, LQKENI. CDR3 region: CATRDRGDEKLFF. The CDR3 bases are TGTGCCACCCGGGACAGGGGAGATGAAAAACTGTTTTTT.

The chain recombines TRBV18 with TRBJ2-5; 7 bases map to TRBD2. Germline V gene sequence: CDR1 KGHSH, CDR2 LQKENI. J gave up 5 bases and V 3 bases, and 3 bases lay outside the gene matches. The CDR3 extends over 13 amino acids. The CDR3 bases are TGTGCCAGCTCACCCCGGGGGGAGGAGACCCAGTACTTC. It yields the protein CASSPRGEETQYF.

This chain links TRBV6-1 with TRBJ2-7; 11 bases match TRBD2. V lost 4 bases and J lost 5; bases outside the gene matches: 4. Germline values: CDR1 MNHNS, CDR2 SASEGT. CDR3 length: 14 residues. CDR3 residues: CASSVAGGYNEQYF. In nucleotides, the CDR3 is TGTGCCAGCAGTGTAGCGGGGGGGTACAACGAGCAGTACTTC.

This clone was detected only a few times. The rearrangement uses TRBV11-2 and TRBJ1-1; the D is unclear. CDR3 length: 13 residues. Germline CDR1 reads SGHAT; CDR2 reads FQNNGV. Between the trimmed V and J ends, which lost 0 bases and 2 bases, there was a span of 4 bases. CDR3 in amino acids: CASSLERNTEAFF. The CDR3 DNA is TGTGCCAGCAGCTTAGAACGTAACACTGAAGCTTTCTTT.

The V call is TRBV11-2, the J call TRBJ2-7, with a weak D call TRBD1 (6 bases). Trimming left V 3 bases short and J 2 bases short, with 11 bases between. This CDR3 has 14 amino acids. From germline, CDR1 is SGHAT and CDR2 FQNNGV. The CDR3 protein is CASSLGAGTYEQYF. The CDR3 nucleotides read TGTGCCAGCAGCTTGGGGGCAGGGACCTACGAGCAGTACTTC.

V is TRBV2 and J is TRBJ1-1; D ambiguous. Germline V CDR1 and CDR2: SNHLY, FYNNEI. The V gene lost 0 bases and the J gene lost 1 base, with 6 bases spanning the gap. The CDR3 length is 14 residues. As DNA, the CDR3 is TGTGCCAGCAGTGAAGCGCGGGGGAACACTGAAGCTTTCTTT. Its translation is CASSEARGNTEAFF.

The chain joins TRBV5-1 to TRBJ2-5; possibly TRBD1 for D (5 bases). Deletions cut 3 bases from V and 0 bases from J, with 9 bases between. CDR1 is SGHRS and CDR2 is YFSETQ in the germline V gene. This CDR3 contains 14 residues. The CDR3 DNA is TGCGCCAGCAGCTCCTGGACAAACCAAGAGACCCAGTACTTC. Protein: CASSSWTNQETQYF.

Concerning this clone: Other DNA sequences in the sample encode the same CDR3. This rearrangement joins TRBV12-3 or TRBV12-4 to TRBJ1-1; D remains unclear. V lost 1 base, J lost 4 bases, and 7 bases lay in between. The CDR3 totals 13 residues. CDR3 DNA: TGTGCCAGCAGTTTAGACAAGGGCACTGAAGCTTTCTTT. Its translation: CASSLDKGTEAFF.

The chain joins TRBV7-6 to TRBJ1-2, with 9 bases that match TRBD1. There are 14 residues in the CDR3. The germline V gene has CDR1 SGHVS and CDR2 FNYEAQ. Trimming removed 1 base from V and 8 bases from J; junction bases left unmatched: 5. The CDR3 protein is CASSLEGQGRGYTF. CDR3 nucleotides: TGTGCCAGCAGCTTAGAGGGACAGGGACGAGGCTACACCTTC.

The CDR3 sequence is CASSSLGGANFAFF. In nucleotides, the CDR3 is TGTGCCAGCAGTTCCCTGGGGGGGGCGAACTTCGCTTTCTTT. The chain is built from TRBV27 and TRBJ1-1, with a tentative D call TRBD1 (6 bases). Germline loops: CDR1 MNHEY, CDR2 SMNVEV (reference sequence). The V end lost 4 bases, the J end lost 11 bases, and 20 bases lay between the germline ends. This CDR3 comprises 14 residues.

The chain recombines TRBV10-3 with TRBJ2-5, with D hard to call. Trimming left V 4 bases short and J 8 bases short, with 11 bases between. CDR3 size: 12 residues. CDR1 and CDR2 (germline): ENHRY, SYGVKD. The CDR3 loop is CAISVAHETQYF. CDR3 coding DNA: TGTGCCATCAGTGTGGCGCACGAAACCCAGTACTTC.

V is TRBV18 and J is TRBJ2-5, with 7 bases identical to TRBD1. Looked up from germline, CDR1 is KGHSH and CDR2 is LQKENI. With 4 bases clipped from V and 5 bases from J, the junction kept 7 bases outside the gene matches. CDR3 length equals 14 residues. CDR3 protein: CASSHTTGLETQYF. For the CDR3, the DNA is TGTGCCAGCTCACACACGACAGGGCTGGAGACCCAGTACTTC. The full variable domain, completed using reference TRBV18 and TRBJ2-5, is NAGVMQNPRHLVRRRGQEARLRCSPMKGHSHVYWYRQLPEEGLKFMVYLQKENIIDESGMPKERFSAEFPKEGPSILRIQQVVRGDSAAYFCASSHTTGLETQYFGPGTRLLVL.

V is TRBV2 and J is TRBJ1-1; the D is unclear. The CDR3 is 15 amino acids. Germline CDR1 SNHLY, CDR2 FYNNEI. V lost 4 bases and J lost 3, with 15 bases in between. The CDR3 DNA sequence: TGTGCCAGCAGTGTTAGCGGATCCCCCGACACTGAAGCTTTCTTT. This codes for CASSVSGSPDTEAFF. The full variable domain, rest sourced from reference TRBV2 and TRBJ1-1, is EPEVTQTPSHQVTQMGQEVILRCVPISNHLYFYWYRQILGQKVEFLVSFYNNEISEKSEIFDDQFSVERPDGSNFTLKIRSTKLEDSAMYFCASSVSGSPDTEAFFGQGTRLTVV.